The clone carrying this T cell receptor beta chain came up many times. The sample originates from a study of regulatory T cells in long-lasting Graves disease. Library construction for TCR beta used iRepertoire HTBI primers and Arm-PCR of CDR3 regions. Each CDR3 protein is one row after TCRdb ran MiXCR on the multiplex PCR reads. Here the sample spans under 300,000 distinct CDR3 sequences, around 20% being singletons. The CDR3 runs to 20 residues. Trimming shortened V by 0 bases and J by 3 bases, and 26 bases separated the two germline ends. Germline V gene sequence: CDR1 SGHRS, CDR2 YFSETQ. The time point denotes: newly diagnosed GD, antithyroid drugs for less than 3 months. There was RNA extracted from PBMCs, and the TCR library was made from it. American Thyroid Association guidelines defined Graves' disease diagnosis. Patients hailed from an endocrinology department in Xi'an, China. Peripheral blood, approximately 9 milliliters per patient, was collected in EDTA tubes.

The sample was peripheral blood mononuclear cells (PBMCs), taken at new diagnosis, from a patient treated with antithyroid drugs. The sequence was obtained from a female donor with Graves disease. The chain joins TRBV5-1 to TRBJ2-3; D may be TRBD2 (5 bases). CDR3 coding DNA: TGCGCCAGCAGCTTGGGCCTCATCCCCCCCCGGGGAGTGGAAACAGATACGCAGTATTTT. This sequence encodes CASSLGLIPPRGVETDTQYF.